This entry is about one T cell receptor beta chain. Its antigen is as yet unknown. A junction end diverges from the germline sequence, so it may reflect a read error. PCR was performed using 60 Vbeta and 13 Jbeta primers. The data were produced by immunoSEQ multiplex PCR, yet TCRdb's version contains in-frame clones alone and is incomplete. This sample has about 200,000 clones; about 86% occur once, and the top ten carry less than 0.4%. The data were obtained in a study of cytomegalovirus exposure and HLA in healthy donors. Study outcomes and limitations: Most TCR sequences showed up rarely, but some public TCRs showed up in many donors. In vitro, three CMV-associated chains proved specific for CMV antigens. Most of the CMV-associated TCR beta chains (in a later analysis) appeared to be HLA-restricted. Later analysis identified a missense DCLRE1C variant that was linked to TCR beta V- and J-gene trimming.

The source of this sequence is a woman in her 30s in good health and CMV-seronegative. What was sequenced was PBMCs.

The CDR3 here is CASSPRQGGNTIYF. CDR3 nucleotides: TGTGCCAGCTCTCCACGCCAGGGGGGAAACACCATATATTTT. The gene calls are TRBV18 and TRBJ1-3; D might be TRBD1 (6 bases). The CDR3 is 14 residues long. Germline lookup yields CDR1 KGHSH and CDR2 LQKENI.